This T cell receptor (beta chain) is drawn from a study of human T cells and chemical hapten exposure. Overall study: It was small differences in pooled library volume that mainly caused per-sample TCR yields to vary. Study-wide results and caveats: Counts of TCRs above 1 in 1000 frequency stayed unchanged with DPC sensitization.

Specified time point: healthy volunteer bleed at 2 weeks. Unseparated into fractions, whole blood served as the source from which total RNA was extracted. This CDR3 region has 13 residues. With 5 bases clipped from V and 6 bases from J, the junction kept 6 bases outside the gene matches. It was the library that attached unique molecular identifiers to individual cDNA molecules. Study processing details: Samples contained a median of 95,638 TCRs, with a range of about 23,224 to 690,600. MiXCR, run by TCRdb on the RACE reads, gives a single entry per CDR3 protein. TCRdb's processing, not the study's, gives the V and J calls here. The sample yields 30,000 to 35,000 distinct CDR3 sequences, less than 8% seen once. This clonotype was observed many times. Its cognate antigen is unknown.

This chain connects TRBV12-3 or TRBV12-4 to TRBJ1-1, with TRBD1 matching over 7 bases. The sample consisted of whole blood. This receptor was identified in a human donor in good health. Some clones in this sample may be carry-over from other donors' samples. For the CDR3, the DNA is TGTGCCAGCAGTCCACAGGGGAGGGCTGAAGCTTTCTTT. Its protein product is CASSPQGRAEAFF.